This T cell receptor beta chain was recovered during a study of blood T cells in healthy people across ages. Together with a sample-barcoded 5' primer, a J-beta primer mix was included in a second PCR lasting roughly 6 to 12 cycles. TCRdb independently ran MiXCR on the 5' RACE reads; one entry per CDR3 protein. Seen here are 1.5 million to 2 million distinct CDR3 sequences, roughly two fifths observed once, and the top ten hold around 23%. CDR1 is MDHEN, CDR2 SYDVKM, per germline. The CDR3 runs 14 residues. V dropped 4 bases and J dropped 3; count of bases not matched to a gene: 5. Sequencing used blood. This sequence joins TRBV28 and TRBJ1-2, with 7 bases matching TRBD1. The clonotype originates from a human donor in good health. CDR3 region: CASSSRDSYYGYTF. In DNA form, the CDR3 reads TGTGCCAGCAGTTCCCGGGACAGCTACTATGGCTACACCTTC.